Each of the 15 T cell receptor beta chains below was sequenced from the same sample in a study of patients and donors after allogeneic stem cell transplantation. TCRdb passed the RT-PCR reads through MiXCR, listing each CDR3 protein once. The sample includes 150,000 or so distinct CDR3 sequences, more than 20% of them seen just once. The sequenced sample was blood, either unsorted or a sorted T cell fraction (not recorded which). The receptors come from a human donor who was either an allogeneic HSCT recipient or a stem cell or donor lymphocyte infusion donor (not recorded which). It is not recorded whose cells these are; they may come from a transplant donor.

This clonotype was seen a single time. The gene calls are TRBV29-1 and TRBJ2-1, with 8 bases that match TRBD2. This CDR3 has 13 residues. Germline CDR1 is SQVTM and CDR2 is ANQGSEA. V shed 6 bases, J shed 9 bases, and the junction held 10 bases outside the gene matches. In DNA, the CDR3 is TGCAGCGTCGGGACTAGGGTAGTCGGTGAGCAGTTCTTC. Amino acids: CSVGTRVVGEQFF.

The chain combines TRBV12-3 or TRBV12-4 with TRBJ2-5; weak D call: TRBD2 (6 bases). Trimming took off 3 bases at V and 0 bases at J, with 8 bases between the two ends. The CDR3 contains 14 residues. Here the CDR3 DNA reads TGTGCCAGCAGTTTCCCTAGCGACCAAGAGACCCAGTACTTC. This sequence encodes CASSFPSDQETQYF.

The V call is TRBV30, the J call TRBJ2-5; TRBD1 is a possible D gene (6 bases). The CDR3 length is 13 residues. V was clipped by 2 bases and J by 2 bases, with 9 bases between them. Germline-derived CDR1 and CDR2 are GTSNPN and SVGIG (reference sequence). CDR3 bases: TGTGCCTGGAGTACCGGGACACAAGAGACCCAGTACTTC. Protein product: CAWSTGTQETQYF.

The chain recombines TRBV20-1 with TRBJ1-1; no clear D gene. The germline gives CDR1 DFQATT, CDR2 SNEGSKA (reference sequence). V dropped 7 bases and J dropped 0 bases, with 9 bases sitting between them. The CDR3 is 12 amino acids. CDR3 in amino acids: CSGARMNTEAFF. DNA for the CDR3: TGCAGTGGAGCCCGTATGAACACTGAAGCTTTCTTT.

This clonotype was recorded a few times. The V and J genes are TRBV4-1 and TRBJ1-1; D not certain. This CDR3 spans 12 amino acids. Trimming took 1 base from V and 4 from J, leaving 4 bases between them. CDR1 and CDR2 (germline): MGHRA, YSYEKL. The chain's CDR3 is CASSQVATEAFF. The CDR3 coding sequence is TGCGCCAGCAGCCAAGTTGCCACTGAAGCTTTCTTT.

In its sample, this clonotype was seen once. V and J are TRBV7-8 and TRBJ1-5; D is undetermined. V shed 4 bases and J shed 5 bases, with 21 bases lying between them. This CDR3 has 17 residues. Looked up from germline, CDR1 is SGHVS and CDR2 is FQNEAQ. The CDR3 loop reads CASSYHPVGVPYQPQHF. As DNA, the CDR3 is TGTGCCAGCAGCTACCACCCAGTTGGGGTTCCCTATCAGCCCCAGCATTTT.

This clonotype was detected only a few times. The chain is built from TRBV29-1 and TRBJ1-5; possibly TRBD1 for D (5 bases). Looked up from germline, CDR1 is SQVTM and CDR2 is ANQGSEA. V was pared by 5 bases and J by 3 bases, with 14 bases between. There are 14 residues in the CDR3. The CDR3 loop reads CSVTEGLINQPQHF. For the CDR3, the DNA is TGCAGCGTTACCGAGGGGTTGATCAATCAGCCCCAGCATTTT.

This rearrangement joins TRBV20-1 to TRBJ1-1; no reliable D call. The CDR3 loop spans 16 amino acids. The V gene lost 0 bases and the J gene lost 2 bases, with 16 bases spanning the gap. Germline-derived CDR1 and CDR2 are DFQATT and SNEGSKA (reference sequence). In nucleotides, the CDR3 is TGCAGTGCTAGAGATTCCCGAGGCAGGATAAACACTGAAGCTTTCTTT. Translated: CSARDSRGRINTEAFF.

The chain couples TRBV9 to TRBJ2-7, with D tentatively TRBD1 or TRBD2 (5 bases each). Germline lookup yields CDR1 SGDLS and CDR2 YYNGEE. The ends were cut back, 4 bases at V and 0 bases at J, with 14 bases in the middle. The CDR3 has 15 residues. DNA of the CDR3: TGTGCCAGCAGCCGGGACGCCGACCCCTCCTACGAGCAGTACTTC. This translates into CASSRDADPSYEQYF.

This sequence joins TRBV6-2 or TRBV6-3 and TRBJ2-7; D might be TRBD1 (6 bases). The length of the CDR3 is 15 residues. V was cut by 0 bases and J by 3 bases, with 12 bases left in between. Germline V gene lookup returns CDR1 MNHEY and CDR2 SVGEGT. The CDR3 sequence is CASSYSWDTHYEQYF. DNA of the CDR3: TGTGCCAGCAGTTACTCATGGGACACACACTACGAGCAGTACTTC.

This clonotype has more than one count but fewer than ten. CDR3: CASIGLPPQGYTF. For the CDR3, the DNA is TGCGCCAGCATTGGGCTACCTCCTCAAGGCTACACCTTC. V and J are TRBV5-1 and TRBJ1-2; D not resolved. The CDR3 spans 13 residues. V was shortened by 6 bases and J by 8 bases, with 17 bases between the two germline ends. Looked up from germline, CDR1 is SGHRS and CDR2 is YFSETQ.

The chain is built from TRBV4-3 and TRBJ2-3, with 9 bases aligning to TRBD1. The CDR3 length is 14 residues. V was pared by 4 bases and J by 5 bases, with 4 bases of the junction left unmatched. Germline-derived CDR1 and CDR2 are LGHNA and YSLEER. The CDR3: CASSPGTGLDTQYF. CDR3 DNA: TGCGCCAGCAGCCCTGGGACAGGGCTAGATACGCAGTATTTT.

With regard to this clonotype: A junction boundary mismatches the germline segment, possibly from a read error. The genes are TRBV12-3 or TRBV12-4 and TRBJ2-5; perhaps TRBD1 as D (5 bases). This CDR3 has 13 amino acids. The CDR3 sequence is CASSFPGMETPYF. DNA for the CDR3: TGTGCCAGCAGTTTCCCAGGGATGGAGACCCCGTACTTC.

This clonotype has just a few counts. The chain joins TRBV3-1 to TRBJ1-2; 7 bases line up with TRBD1. CDR1 and CDR2 from the germline V gene are LGHDT and YNNKEL (reference sequence). The CDR3 length is 13 residues. Trimming removed 1 base from V and 8 bases from J; junction bases left unmatched: 4. CDR3 sequence: CASSQGQGGGYTF. The CDR3 nucleotides are TGTGCCAGCAGCCAAGGACAGGGAGGCGGCTACACCTTC.

This clonotype was counted a few times. CDR3 in amino acids: CASSAERTREETQYF. CDR3 bases: TGCGCCAGCAGCGCTGAACGGACTAGAGAAGAGACCCAGTACTTC. The chain uses TRBV5-1 and TRBJ2-5, with 7 bases matching TRBD2. Germline CDR1 reads SGHRS; CDR2 reads YFSETQ. V was pared by 4 bases and J by 3 bases, with 9 bases of the junction left unmatched. This CDR3 contains 15 residues. Full variable domain (remainder filled in from reference TRBV5-1 and TRBJ2-5): KAGVTQTPRYLIKTRGQQVTLSCSPISGHRSVSWYQQTPGQGLQFLFEYFSETQRNKGNFPGRFSGRQFSNSRSEMNVSTLELGDSALYLCASSAERTREETQYFGPGTRLLVL.